The text below deals with one T cell receptor beta chain. The antigen remains undetermined. cDNA synthesis used the whole RNA isolate, giving expressed TCRB sequences. The data were produced by immunoSEQ multiplex PCR, yet TCRdb's version contains in-frame clones alone and is incomplete. Among 600,000 to 700,000 clones listed, under 15% were seen once. These data are taken from a study of beta chain features in type 1 diabetes. About the study: Patients were similar to healthy donors in age and gender (as well as in cell yields). Overall study results and limits: Shortening that was moderate but significant affected the TCRB CDR3s of Type 1 diabetes patients in all four CD4+ subsets. Naive, central memory and Treg TCRB repertoires seemed to resemble each other more closely in patients than they did in healthy donors.

The ends were cut back, 5 bases at V and 4 bases at J, with 18 bases in the middle. The CDR3 length is 16 residues. Per the germline V gene, CDR1 is SGHVS and CDR2 is FQNEAQ. The sequence derives from a man younger than 45 with type 1 diabetes. Sequencing was done on a sample of naive CD4+ T cells from blood. J is TRBJ2-1 and V is TRBV7-8, with D possibly matching TRBD1 (6 bases). The CDR3 DNA is TGTGCCAGCAGCCCAGCGCTGGGGGCAAGGTACAATGAGCAGTTCTTC. Residues: CASSPALGARYNEQFF.